The 6 T cell receptor beta chains below all came from one sample that was sequenced in a study of blood T cell repertoires in COVID-19. The data were produced by immunoSEQ multiplex PCR, yet TCRdb's version contains in-frame clones alone and is incomplete. The sample yields roughly 120,000 clones, roughly 90% seen once. The specimen was peripheral blood. The receptors were sampled from a man aged 50 to 59 with active COVID-19.

The chain is built from TRBV30 and TRBJ1-5; D unclear. Germline CDR1 and CDR2: GTSNPN and SVGIG (reference sequence). Trimming pared 2 bases from V and 2 bases from J, leaving 7 bases between. There are 13 residues in the CDR3. The DNA for the CDR3 is TGTGCCTGGAGTCTGAGGGGCAATCAGCCCCAGCATTTT. It codes for CAWSLRGNQPQHF.

V usage is TRBV30 and J usage is TRBJ2-5; TRBD2 matches 11 bases. The trim removed 1 base at V and 2 bases at J, leaving 6 bases unmatched. Germline-derived CDR1 and CDR2 are GTSNPN and SVGIG (reference sequence). The CDR3 extends over 16 amino acids. The chain's CDR3 is CAWSGLAGGRQETQYF. CDR3 DNA: TGTGCCTGGAGTGGGTTAGCGGGAGGGCGACAAGAGACCCAGTACTTC.

The V call is TRBV12-5, the J call TRBJ1-1; no clear D. The CDR3 covers 14 residues. Germline V gene sequence: CDR1 LGHNT, CDR2 FRNRAP. V was trimmed by 2 bases and J by 0 bases, leaving 7 bases between them. The CDR3 DNA reads TGTGCTAGTGGTTTGTCACCGGTGAACACTGAAGCTTTCTTT. Its translation: CASGLSPVNTEAFF.

This clone was observed a single time. This sequence joins TRBV5-1 and TRBJ2-3; D may be TRBD1 (6 bases). CDR1 and CDR2 from the germline V gene are SGHRS and YFSETQ. V lost 6 bases and J lost 0, with 14 bases in between. This CDR3 region has 15 residues. DNA for the CDR3: TGCGCCAGCAACCCCCGGGACACTAGCACAGATACGCAGTATTTT. This encodes CASNPRDTSTDTQYF.

The rearrangement links TRBV19 to TRBJ2-7; D is perhaps TRBD2 (6 bases). Trimming removed 6 bases at V and 1 base at J, with 19 bases between. This CDR3 is built from 16 residues. Germline CDR1 reads LNHDA; CDR2 reads SQIVND (reference sequence). The DNA of the CDR3 is TGTGCCAGTAGCAACATGGGAGCGGGTATATCCTACGAGCAGTACTTC. It codes for CASSNMGAGISYEQYF.

The gene calls are TRBV11-3 and TRBJ2-2, with D tentatively TRBD2 (5 bases). Trimming removed 8 bases from V and 3 bases from J, with 10 bases in between. CDR3 size: 13 residues. CDR1 and CDR2 from the germline V gene are SGHNT and YENEEA. The CDR3 protein is CASLEGHTGELFF. In DNA form, the CDR3 reads TGTGCCAGCCTCGAGGGTCACACCGGGGAGCTGTTTTTT.